The 9 T cell receptor beta chains presented below share a single source sample, sequenced in a study of neoadjuvant anti-PD-1 for oral cavity cancer. Time point reported: after neoadjuvant nivolumab, at surgical resection. Only in-frame clones appear in the TCRdb table, and some are missing; sequencing was by immunoSEQ multiplex PCR. This sample has fewer than 90,000 clones, with 70% to 90% found just once. This specimen was PBMCs, taken after nivolumab (anti-PD-1) treatment. Receptors were obtained from a person between 40 and 85 years old with oral cavity squamous cell carcinoma.

The J gene is TRBJ2-2, the V gene TRBV19, with TRBD2 matching 10 bases. Looked up from germline, CDR1 is LNHDA and CDR2 is SQIVND (reference sequence). The CDR3 is made up of 14 amino acids. Trimming took 8 bases from V and 7 from J; bases not matched to a gene: 7. The chain's CDR3 is CASQASGRIGELFF. The CDR3 nucleotides are TGTGCCAGTCAGGCTAGCGGGAGAATCGGGGAGCTGTTTTTT.

The rearrangement uses TRBV25-1 and TRBJ1-4; D uncertain. The germline V gene has CDR1 MGHDK and CDR2 SYGVNS. This CDR3 region has 14 residues. The germline V and J ends were trimmed by 5 bases and 5 bases, with 12 bases remaining between them. The CDR3 is CASSRTVENEKLFF. The CDR3 nucleotides are TGTGCCAGCAGTCGGACGGTAGAGAATGAAAAACTGTTTTTT.

V and J are TRBV4-2 and TRBJ1-4, with D perhaps matching TRBD1 (5 bases). Looked up from germline, CDR1 is LGHNA and CDR2 is YNFKEQ. Between the trimmed V and J ends, which lost 0 bases and 2 bases, there was a span of 13 bases. The CDR3 sequence is 17 residues long. CDR3 bases: TGTGCCAGCAGCCAAGATGGGGGTCCTGGGACTAATGAAAAACTGTTTTTT. This translates into CASSQDGGPGTNEKLFF.

The rearrangement uses TRBV7-9 and TRBJ2-3; D call uncertain. Germline V CDR1 and CDR2: SEHNR, FQNEAQ (reference sequence). The CDR3 covers 9 residues. V gave up 10 bases and J gave up 2 bases, with 1 base separating them. CDR3 amino acids: CATTDTQYF. The CDR3 coding sequence is TGTGCCACCACAGATACGCAGTATTTT.

This clone has only a few counts. J is TRBJ2-1 and V is TRBV7-3, with 7 positions matching TRBD2. From germline, CDR1 is SGHTA and CDR2 FQGTGA. Trimming took 5 bases from V and 3 from J; bases not matched to a gene: 4. The CDR3 has 14 residues. The CDR3 reads CASSPGGGYNEQFF. The CDR3, as DNA: TGTGCCAGCAGCCCTGGCGGGGGCTACAATGAGCAGTTCTTC.

The chain joins TRBV7-3 to TRBJ2-1, with a tentative D call TRBD1 (5 bases). The CDR3 length is 15 residues. The V gene's germline CDR1 is SGHTA and CDR2 FQGTGA. V lost 8 bases, J lost 5 bases, and 19 bases lay in between. CDR3: CASGNPGYRDNEQFF. CDR3 DNA: TGTGCCAGCGGAAACCCAGGGTATCGGGACAATGAGCAGTTCTTC.

This rearrangement joins TRBV27 to TRBJ2-5; 9 nucleotides line up with TRBD2. Germline CDR1 reads MNHEY; CDR2 reads SMNVEV (reference sequence). Unmatched junction bases numbered 9, after V lost 5 bases and J lost 5 bases. This CDR3 is 15 amino acids long. CDR3 in amino acids: CASSLSGLARETQYF. In nucleotides, the CDR3 is TGTGCCAGCAGTCTTTCGGGACTAGCTCGCGAGACCCAGTACTTC.

This rearrangement joins TRBV4-1 to TRBJ1-5; no clear D gene. V was cut by 0 bases and J by 2 bases, with 11 bases left in between. From germline, CDR1 is MGHRA and CDR2 YSYEKL. The CDR3 has 16 residues. The CDR3 here is CASSQDWAGGNQPQHF. The CDR3 DNA follows: TGCGCCAGCAGCCAAGATTGGGCGGGTGGCAATCAGCCCCAGCATTTT.

This CDR3 is CASSPGQGAYGYTF. Written as DNA, the CDR3 is TGTGCCAGCAGCCCCGGGCAGGGGGCCTATGGCTACACCTTC. The chain uses TRBV7-6 and TRBJ1-2, with 8 bases aligning to TRBD1. The germline CDR1 and CDR2 sequences are SGHVS and FNYEAQ. The CDR3 sequence is 14 residues long. Trimming at V came to 5 bases and at J to 4 bases, leaving 6 bases not matched to a gene.